This entry is about one T cell receptor (beta chain). V was cut by 7 bases and J by 0 bases, with 15 bases left in between. CDR1 and CDR2 (germline): SNHLY, FYNNEI. CDR3 length equals 15 residues. The sample is drawn from a study of blood T cell repertoires in COVID-19. In the original analysis: For nucleated cells, counts were estimated from reference gene primer amplification. Sequenced by immunoSEQ multiplex PCR; TCRdb stores in-frame clones only, minus some. V and J calls and clone size are given by that table; D and trimming were obtained from the DNA. This sample yields over 50,000 clones, of which just under 80% are seen a single time; 14% to 15% belongs to the top ten.

The specimen was peripheral blood. The sequence was obtained from a human donor with active or convalescent COVID-19. The donor label of this sample is uncertain. The chain couples TRBV2 to TRBJ1-2; D perhaps matches TRBD1 (5 bases). The CDR3 nucleotides are TGTGCCAGCAAGGTGGGACGGGACTCTAACTATGGCTACACCTTC. It is translated as CASKVGRDSNYGYTF. The entire variable domain, with the rest obtained from reference TRBV2 and TRBJ1-2, is as follows: EPEVTQTPSHQVTQMGQEVILRCVPISNHLYFYWYRQILGQKVEFLVSFYNNEISEKSEIFDDQFSVERPDGSNFTLKIRSTKLEDSAMYFCASKVGRDSNYGYTFGSGTRLTVV.